These T cell receptor beta chains were read from a single sample in a study of cytomegalovirus exposure and HLA in healthy donors. The data were produced by immunoSEQ multiplex PCR, yet TCRdb's version contains in-frame clones alone and is incomplete. This sample contains approximately 170,000 clones. Sequenced: PBMCs. The receptor source for this set is a woman in her late teens or twenties in good health and CMV-seropositive. Both conserved end residues are part of each CDR3. D genes are given only for firm matches.

>TRBV7-3|TRBJ1-1|NA
TGTGCCAGCAGCTTATCGCCGGTCGTGGTGAATGGGAACACTGAAGCTTTCTTT
CASSLSPVVVNGNTEAFF
>TRBV9|TRBJ1-2|TRBD1
TGTGCCAGCAGCAAAACAGGGGCGTCGTATGGCTACACCTTC
CASSKTGASYGYTF
>TRBV9|TRBJ2-6|NA
TGTGCCAGCAGCGGCCAGACAACCCACAGCGTCCTGACTTTC
CASSGQTTHSVLTF
>TRBV5-8|TRBJ1-1|NA
TGTGCCAGCAGCCCAGGGGTGGACACTGAAGCTTTCTTT
CASSPGVDTEAFF
>TRBV29-1|TRBJ2-6|TRBD2
TGCAGCGTTAGAGCGGGAGTCCTCGGGGCCAACGTCCTGACTTTC
CSVRAGVLGANVLTF
>TRBV2|TRBJ1-3|NA
TGTGCCAGCAGTGAAGCTGGTAGTAGAAACACCATATATTTT
CASSEAGSRNTIYF
>TRBV7-9|TRBJ2-1|TRBD1
TGTGCCAGCAGCGCCGGGACAGGGATACTCAATGAGCAGTTCTTC
CASSAGTGILNEQFF
>TRBV7-7|TRBJ2-1|NA
TGTGCTAGCAGCTTAAGTGGAGCTGAGTACAATGAGCAGTTCTTC
CASSLSGAEYNEQFF
>TRBV4-1|TRBJ1-2|NA
TGCGCCAGCAGCCAACAGGGAACAGCTAACTATGGCTACACCTTC
CASSQQGTANYGYTF
>TRBV7-2|TRBJ2-2|TRBD2
TGTGCCAGCAGTCCACCGGACGGTCTAGCGGCTCACACCGGGGAGCTGTTTTTT
CASSPPDGLAAHTGELFF
>TRBV30|TRBJ1-1|NA
TGTGCCTGGAGTGTAACAGTGGGGAACACTGAAGCTTTCTTT
CAWSVTVGNTEAFF
>TRBV7-6|TRBJ1-1|NA
TGTGCCAGCAGCCCTCCTCAGGCCACTGAAGCTTTCTTT
CASSPPQATEAFF
>TRBV10-3|TRBJ2-7|TRBD1
TGTGCCATCGGAGGGACAGGGGTAAACGAGCAGTACTTC
CAIGGTGVNEQYF
>TRBV2|TRBJ1-4|NA
TGTGCCAGCAGCTTCCCGACACAGGGCGGGGGGGAAAAACTGTTTTTT
CASSFPTQGGGEKLFF
>TRBV7-6|TRBJ2-5|NA
TGTGCCAGCAGCCGATCTCGAGGAGAGACCCAGTACTTC
CASSRSRGETQYF
>TRBV5-4|TRBJ1-4|NA
TGTGCCAGCAGCTTACAGGGCTTTCGGGAAAAACTGTTTTTT
CASSLQGFREKLFF
>TRBV5-1|TRBJ2-1|TRBD1
TGCGCCAGCAGCCTGACCCGGACAGGGGGCAATGAGCAGTTCTTC
CASSLTRTGGNEQFF
>TRBV12-5|TRBJ2-1|NA
TGTGCTAGTGGTTTGCGAGGGAGCTCCTACAATGAGCAGTTCTTC
CASGLRGSSYNEQFF
>TRBV19|TRBJ1-5|NA
TGTGCCAGTAGTATAGAGGGGGCGAATCAGCCCCAGCATTTT
CASSIEGANQPQHF
>TRBV7-6|TRBJ1-2|TRBD1
TGTGCCAGCAGCCAGGGACAGAACTATGGCTACACCTTC
CASSQGQNYGYTF
>TRBV2|TRBJ2-7|NA
TGTGCCAGCAGTCTTAAGGGAACCGGGGGCGAGCAGTACTTC
CASSLKGTGGEQYF
>TRBV7-6|TRBJ1-4|TRBD1
TGTGCCAGCAGCTTATCAGGACAGGGGAGGCTGTTTTTT
CASSLSGQGRLFF
>TRBV7-9|TRBJ2-7|NA
TGTGCCAGCAGCTTAGGAGAACGCGAGCAGTACTTC
CASSLGEREQYF
>TRBV2|TRBJ2-5|NA
TGTGCCAGCACAAGAACAGGGAGCCAAGAGACCCAGTACTTC
CASTRTGSQETQYF
>TRBV25-1|TRBJ1-5|NA
TGTGCCAGCAGTGAACCGGGTATTAATCAGCCCCAGCATTTT
CASSEPGINQPQHF
>TRBV7-9|TRBJ2-1|NA
TGTGCCAGCAGCTTGTCCCAGGACAGCCGGTTCTTC
CASSLSQDSRFF
>TRBV10-1|TRBJ2-1|NA
TGCGCCAGCCCCCCCAGGAAGAGTGGAAGGTACCCGGGACTTCACAATGAGCAGTTCTTC
CASPPRKSGRYPGLHNEQFF
>TRBV18|TRBJ1-5|TRBD1
TGTGCCAGCTCACGTGACAGGGCCAATCAGCCCCAGCATTTT
CASSRDRANQPQHF
>TRBV27|TRBJ1-4|TRBD1
TGTGCCAGCAGTTTTCTTGGTGCAGGGGGCAACGGGTCGCCCTTTGAAAAACTGTTTTTT
CASSFLGAGGNGSPFEKLFF
>TRBV9|TRBJ1-4|NA
TGTGCCAGCAGCGTAGGGGAGGGCCGACTGTTTTTT
CASSVGEGRLFF
>TRBV6-6|TRBJ2-7|NA
TGTGCCAGCAGATCCTACAGCGGCGAGCAGTACTTC
CASRSYSGEQYF
>TRBV15|TRBJ1-4|NA
TGTGCCACCAGCAGAGATCAGCCGGGTGAGAGAAATGAAAAACTGTTTTTT
CATSRDQPGERNEKLFF
>TRBV5-6|TRBJ2-7|TRBD2
TGTGCCAGCAGCCGGGGGGTTAAGGGATCCTACGAGCAGTACTTC
CASSRGVKGSYEQYF
>TRBV30|TRBJ2-1|NA
TGTGCCTGGACCTCAGGGCGGGACGGCCACAATGAGCAGTTCTTC
CAWTSGRDGHNEQFF
>TRBV19|TRBJ1-1|TRBD1
TGTGCCAGCGCCCGGACAGGACTGAACACTGAAGCTTTCTTT
CASARTGLNTEAFF
>TRBV30|TRBJ2-7|NA
TGTGCCTGGAGTCTGTCAGGGCTGACCTACGAGCAGTACTTC
CAWSLSGLTYEQYF
>TRBV30|TRBJ1-2|NA
TGTGCCTGGAGCCAAAGAACGGAGGGCTACACCTTC
CAWSQRTEGYTF
>TRBV5-1|TRBJ1-1|NA
TGCGCCAGCAGCTTGGACGCAGGGATGAACACTGAAGCTTTCTTT
CASSLDAGMNTEAFF
>TRBV4-1|TRBJ2-1|TRBD2
TGCGCCAGCAGCCTGAACCTACTAGCGGGAGCAGGATACAATGAGCAGTTCTTC
CASSLNLLAGAGYNEQFF
>TRBV5-6|TRBJ2-3|TRBD2
TGTGCCAGCAGCCCTCTAGCGGGATTCACAGATACGCAGTATTTT
CASSPLAGFTDTQYF
>TRBV5-4|TRBJ2-5|NA
TGTGCCAGCAGCTTCCGTAGCGGAAAAGAGACCCAGTACTTC
CASSFRSGKETQYF
>TRBV7-8|TRBJ2-5|NA
TGTGCCAGCAGCTTAAGCGAGAGCGGGACCCAGTACTTC
CASSLSESGTQYF
>TRBV5-1|TRBJ2-1|NA
TGCGCCAGCAGCTTCGGGGGTACCCTTAACAATGAGCAGTTCTTC
CASSFGGTLNNEQFF